The sequence of this T cell receptor (beta chain) was determined in a study of immune cell composition in non-small cell lung cancer. Points from the study as a whole: Lung squamous cell carcinoma tumours had significantly higher top 10 clone scores and productive clonality than lung adenocarcinoma.

This clone was seen just once. What it recognizes is unknown. Sequencing was performed with immunoSEQ multiplex PCR; in TCRdb, only in-frame clones are kept and a portion is missing. This sample has 4,000 to 5,500 clones, with roughly four fifths found just once. The clonotype originates from a human donor with non-small cell lung cancer. Sequenced material: lung tumor tissue.

The CDR3 nucleotides read TGTGCCAGCAGTTCAACCGGGGGGGAGCTGTTTTTT. Translation gives CASSSTGGELFF. The genes are TRBV7-3 and TRBJ2-2; D not resolved. The CDR3 spans 12 residues. V was cut by 6 bases and J by 8 bases, with 10 bases left in between. Germline V gene sequence: CDR1 SGHTA, CDR2 FQGTGA.